These 13 T cell receptor beta chains came from one sample sequenced in a study of blood T cells in healthy people across ages. The use of a sample-barcoded 5' primer and a J-beta primer mix characterized a second PCR of 7 to 11 cycles. TCRdb reanalysed the 5' RACE reads using MiXCR and keeps one entry per CDR3 protein. The repertoire holds about 770,000 distinct CDR3 sequences, approximately 44% seen once, with roughly 19% in the top ten. Sequenced material: blood. These receptors were collected from a man aged 55 to 70 in good health.

This clonotype was observed a few times. The chain links TRBV7-2 to TRBJ2-7, with D possibly being TRBD1 (6 bases). CDR1 is SGHTA and CDR2 is FQGNSA in the germline V gene. The V end lost 5 bases, the J end lost 2 bases, and 13 bases lay between the germline ends. CDR3 length: 14 amino acids. CDR3 loop: CASSPTWTAYEQYF. The CDR3 DNA reads as TGTGCCAGCAGCCCCACTTGGACAGCCTACGAGCAGTACTTC.

This clonotype was found once. The rearrangement links TRBV20-1 to TRBJ2-1; D tentatively fits TRBD1 or TRBD2 (8 bases each). The J call may be wrong; the DNA end is better matched by TRBJ2-7. Germline V gene lookup returns CDR1 DFQATT and CDR2 SNEGSKA (reference sequence). The CDR3 spans 18 residues. The CDR3 region has the DNA TGCAGTGCTAGAGGACAGGGGAAGACTAGCGTATCAGACAATGAGCAGTACTTC. Amino acid sequence: CSARGQGKTSVSDNEQYF.

V is TRBV12-3 or TRBV12-4 and J is TRBJ1-6; unclear D gene. V dropped 2 bases and J dropped 6 bases, with 5 bases sitting between them. The CDR3 runs to 13 residues. This chain's CDR3 is CASSLRPNSPLHF. CDR3 sequence (DNA): TGTGCCAGCAGTTTACGGCCTAATTCACCCCTCCACTTT.

This clonotype was counted only a few times. The chain uses TRBV21-1 and TRBJ1-5; TRBD1 is the table's D call, not checked against the DNA. TRBV21-1 represents a pseudogene. This CDR3 comprises 15 residues. DNA of the CDR3: TGTGCCAGCAGCAAAGCAGAAGGCCCCCGTCAGCCCCAGCATTTT. Translating it yields CASSKAEGPRQPQHF.

As regards this clonotype: At one of its ends the junction is not consistent with the germline gene, which may arise from a read error. The chain combines TRBV20-1 with TRBJ1-4, with TRBD1 identical over 8 bases. From germline, CDR1 is DFQATT and CDR2 SNEGSKA (reference sequence). The CDR3 is 14 amino acids. CDR3 loop: CSAVPRQGTEKPFF. In DNA form, the CDR3 reads TGCAGTGCAGTCCCGAGACAGGGGACCGAAAAACCGTTTTTT.

This clonotype showed up just a few times. This chain links TRBV4-3 with TRBJ1-1, with 7 bases that match TRBD1. Looked up from germline, CDR1 is LGHNA and CDR2 is YSLEER. Losses at the gene ends were 8 bases for V and 1 base for J; bases not matched to a gene: 4. The CDR3 length is 13 residues. The CDR3 sequence is CASGTGENTEAFF. CDR3 sequence (DNA): TGCGCCAGCGGCACAGGGGAGAACACTGAAGCTTTCTTT.

The CDR3 sequence is CASSQVNRGNTEAFF. CDR3 sequence (DNA): TGCGCCAGCAGCCAAGTTAACAGGGGGAACACTGAAGCTTTCTTT. The chain links TRBV4-3 to TRBJ1-1; 7 bases are shared with TRBD1. The CDR3 contains 15 residues. The V gene's germline CDR1 is LGHNA and CDR2 YSLEER. J gave up 1 base and V 1 base, and 3 bases lay outside the gene matches.

The rearrangement joins TRBV4-2 to TRBJ2-5; 11 bases are shared with TRBD2. This CDR3 contains 16 residues. V lost 4 bases and J lost 3; bases outside the gene matches: 7. Per germline, CDR1 LGHNA and CDR2 YNFKEQ. This CDR3 reads CASSPKPGLAEETQYF. CDR3 sequence (DNA): TGTGCCAGCAGCCCAAAACCGGGACTAGCGGAAGAGACCCAGTACTTC.

At least ten counts were recorded for this clonotype. The chain couples TRBV29-1 to TRBJ2-5; unclear D gene. This CDR3 is 10 amino acids long. The germline CDR1 and CDR2 sequences are SQVTM and ANQGSEA. V lost 5 bases to trimming and J lost 2 bases, with 3 bases between them. This CDR3 is CSVRQETQYF. The CDR3, as DNA: TGCAGCGTTAGGCAAGAGACCCAGTACTTC.

V is TRBV15 and J is TRBJ2-5, with D possibly being TRBD1 or TRBD2 (6 bases each). Per germline, CDR1 LNHNV and CDR2 YYDKDF (reference sequence). Trimming shortened V by 5 bases and J by 5 bases, and 15 bases separated the two germline ends. The CDR3 consists of 14 residues. The CDR3 here is CATSVRLGGETQYF. The CDR3, as DNA: TGTGCCACCAGCGTCAGACTAGGGGGGGAGACCCAGTACTTC.

About this clonotype: A junction boundary mismatches the germline segment, possibly from a read error. The rearrangement links TRBV28 to TRBJ2-7; tentative D call: TRBD2 (5 bases). Germline CDR1 MDHEN, CDR2 SYDVKM. This CDR3 is 13 amino acids long. CDR3 residues: CAGSVWRTYEQYF. CDR3 nucleotides: TGTGCCGGCAGTGTTTGGAGGACGTACGAGCAGTACTTC.

This clonotype showed up many times. CDR3 in amino acids: CASSTYNEQFF. The CDR3 coding sequence is TGTGCCAGCAGCACATACAATGAGCAGTTCTTC. This rearrangement joins TRBV7-2 to TRBJ2-1; D remains ambiguous. The CDR3 sequence is 11 residues long. The ends were cut back, 5 bases at V and 4 bases at J, with 3 bases in the middle. Germline V lookup: CDR1 SGHTA, CDR2 FQGNSA. Full variable domain (outside the CDR3, taken from reference TRBV7-2 and TRBJ2-1): GAGVSQSPSNKVTEKGKDVELRCDPISGHTALYWYRQSLGQGLEFLIYFQGNSAPDKSGLPSDRFSAERTGGSVSTLTIQRTQQEDSAVYLCASSTYNEQFFGPGTRLTVL.

The V gene is TRBV12-3 or TRBV12-4, the J gene TRBJ2-7, with 9 bases aligning to TRBD1. V was clipped by 5 bases and J by 5 bases; unmatched bases: 7. The CDR3 spans 14 residues. CDR3 protein: CASSTTGGSNEQYF. The CDR3 DNA reads TGTGCCAGCAGTACTACAGGGGGCTCAAACGAGCAGTACTTC.